What follows is one T cell receptor (beta chain) and its context. As handled by the study authors: Estimation of nucleated cell counts was performed using reference gene primer amplification. Method: immunoSEQ multiplex PCR; TCRdb's copy keeps in-frame clones and lacks some. V, J and clone size are those of that table, while D and trimming were read from the DNA. The profile shows under 200,000 clones, 80% to 90% of them singletons. This sample stems from a study of blood T cell repertoires in COVID-19. Study as a whole: Whether acute or convalescent, the COVID-19 samples came from the United States, Italy and Spain.

Followed over time, Seattle patients had been enrolled while infection was active. The sequencing input was peripheral blood. The receptor's source is a woman in her 70s with COVID-19, enrolled during active disease.

CDR3 nucleotide sequence: TGTGCCAGCGGCGAGGAACCGCTCAACACCATATATTTT. It specifies CASGEEPLNTIYF. The chain carries TRBV6-5 and TRBJ1-3; D gene ambiguous. Trimming stripped 8 bases from V and 7 bases from J, with 15 bases between. The V gene's germline CDR1 is MNHEY and CDR2 SVGAGI. The CDR3 spans 13 residues.